These 4 T cell receptor beta chains were sequenced from one sample in a study of blood T cell repertoires in COVID-19. TCRdb keeps only in-frame clones here, not all; method: immunoSEQ multiplex PCR. The repertoire holds 130,000 or so clones, with 88% as singletons. The sample consisted of peripheral blood. The receptors derive from a man aged 45 to 65 with acute or convalescent COVID-19.

This clone has a handful of counts. The gene calls are TRBV18 and TRBJ2-3, with TRBD2 as a possible D gene (6 bases). Germline V gene lookup returns CDR1 KGHSH and CDR2 LQKENI. V was shortened by 8 bases and J by 6 bases, with 21 bases between the two germline ends. The length of the CDR3 is 15 residues. The CDR3 nucleotides are TGTGCCAGCACCCAAGCGGGTTCCGGCCGGGATACGCAGTATTTT. It specifies CASTQAGSGRDTQYF.

This clone is a singleton in its sample. The V and J genes are TRBV12-5 and TRBJ2-2; D is possibly TRBD2 (5 bases). Between the trimmed V and J ends, which lost 7 bases and 6 bases, there was a span of 12 bases. Germline CDR1 is LGHNT and CDR2 is FRNRAP. The CDR3 totals 13 residues. In nucleotides, the CDR3 is TGTGCTAGTGCCCCCGAGGAGGCCGGGGAGCTGTTTTTT. The encoded protein is CASAPEEAGELFF.

This clone was seen more than once but under ten times. CDR3 bases: TGCGCCAGCAGCCAAGGAGGCGACAGGGAAGCCTATGGCTACACCTTC. Amino acids: CASSQGGDREAYGYTF. The chain joins TRBV4-1 to TRBJ1-2, with 7 bases fitting TRBD1. This CDR3 is built from 16 residues. The V gene end was trimmed by 1 base and the J gene end by 4 bases; junction bases not matched to a gene: 9. CDR1 is MGHRA and CDR2 is YSYEKL in the germline V gene.

The chain is built from TRBV18 and TRBJ2-1; D might be TRBD1 (5 bases). Germline CDR1 reads KGHSH; CDR2 reads LQKENI. This CDR3 comprises 15 residues. V was pared by 4 bases and J by 0 bases, with 10 bases between. CDR3 amino acids: CASSLQGSSYNEQFF. The CDR3 nucleotides read TGTGCCAGCTCACTTCAGGGATCCTCCTACAATGAGCAGTTCTTC. Combining the CDR3 with reference TRBV18 and TRBJ2-1 gives the whole variable domain NAGVMQNPRHLVRRRGQEARLRCSPMKGHSHVYWYRQLPEEGLKFMVYLQKENIIDESGMPKERFSAEFPKEGPSILRIQQVVRGDSAAYFCASSLQGSSYNEQFFGPGTRLTVL.